Reported below is one T cell receptor (beta chain). Its antigen is currently not known. Per-base qualities were not stored, and no clone one base away is much larger. Samples from volunteer blood donors who had recovered from COVID-19 were contributed by a second Seattle source. The collaborating institutions used their own protocols to collect whole blood in K2EDTA tubes. For TCRbeta analysis, collaborators shipped samples in one of three forms: frozen whole blood, isolated PBMCs, or DNA extracted from either of those sample types. This entry is derived from a study of blood T cell repertoires in COVID-19 (dated by TCRdb to 2020 to 2022). About the study as a whole: Samples from collaborators originated in the United States, Italy and Spain and spanned both the acute and convalescent phases of COVID-19. The material from the prospective study consisted of cDNA or gDNA derived from T cells, B-cell-depleted T cells, or PBMCs. Deeply sampled blood TCRbeta repertoires from subjects exposed to, actively infected with, or recovered from COVID-19 were included in the dataset. A freely available public database, intended as a resource for researchers studying the immune response to SARS-CoV-2, is where the repertoires were released. Samples came from the ongoing ImmuneRACE study (first 160 participants) plus 1,254 subjects from 6 global collaborators. A de-identified subject ID, COVID-19 status, age in years and sex were almost always included in the sample metadata. Where HLA class I and class II types were available, the types were taken from metadata supplied by the sample provider, not from assay-based typing.

TCRbeta CDR3 regions were amplified from genomic DNA by means of the immunoSEQ Assay, a bias-controlled multiplex PCR. Concerning the study's data processing: The number of nucleated cells in each sample was estimated by amplification of reference gene primers within the assay. To quantify the absolute abundance of each unique TCRbeta CDR3 rearrangement, sequence reads were collapsed and filtered. Productive Simpson clonality was computed per sample as the square root of Simpson's diversity index over productive rearrangements. TCRdb holds this immuneACCESS table with in-frame rearrangements only. Some clones are missing; in checked studies, unresolved V genes explain under half, and the rest has no known cause. V, J and clone size were drawn from that table, and D and trimming were deduced from the DNA. The sample profile shows about 260,000 clones; around 87% of them were found once. Over 2% of the sample lies in the top ten.

General conclusions and limits of the study: How much clinical and demographic metadata was included differed by source and by participant, and the metadata was provided uncurated.

Per the germline V gene, SGHVS is the CDR1 and FQNEAQ is the CDR2. V trim: 1 base; J trim: 4 bases; unmatched bases: 4. The CDR3 runs 14 residues from the cysteine to the phenylalanine. Only the CDR3 DNA is retained, 42 bases long and in frame from the first base. Sequenced input: peripheral blood. The V and J genes are TRBV7-8 and TRBJ2-7; the central 7 bases match TRBD1. The source is a woman aged 50 to 60 who had recovered from COVID-19. The nucleotide sequence reads as follows: TGTGCCAGCAGCTTAGGACAGGGAAGGTACGAGCAGTACTTC. This is translated as CASSLGQGRYEQYF.